A single sample gave rise to the 18 T cell receptor beta chains below, sequenced in a study of T-cell memory formation after mild COVID-19 (dated by TCRdb to 2020 to 2022). Receptor libraries were prepared by 5' RACE. Sequencing instrument: Illumina NovaSeq 6000. TCRdb passed the public sequencing reads through fastp at Q25 and MiXCR, retaining productive beta sequences. Identical CDR3 proteins give one entry, which carries the most common genes and DNA. The sample yields 300,000 to 400,000 distinct CDR3 sequences; more than 15% were counted once. The ten largest clones represent approximately 20% of the sample. Sequencing was done on a sample of PBMCs or a T cell subset sorted from them (not recorded which). These receptors all come from a man between 18 and 29 years old who had mild COVID-19 (a few samples of this study predate the infection). The sample titles of this study are shuffled in the database, so cell type and time point are left out; the donor was told from shared clones.

This clonotype was seen more than once but under ten times. This chain links TRBV6-1 with TRBJ1-4; D call uncertain. Between the trimmed V and J ends, which lost 8 bases and 1 base, there was a span of 8 bases. This CDR3 contains 13 residues. CDR1 and CDR2 (germline): MNHNS, SASEGT. DNA of the CDR3: TGTGCCAGCGAGGCCTTAACTAATGAAAAACTGTTTTTT. It yields the protein CASEALTNEKLFF.

The genes are TRBV12-3 or TRBV12-4 and TRBJ1-1, with a possible D match to TRBD1 (5 bases). The V gene lost 2 bases and the J gene lost 4 bases, with 11 bases spanning the gap. This CDR3 spans 14 amino acids. CDR3 sequence (DNA): TGTGCCAGCAGTTTATTTAAGGGGAGCACTGAAGCTTTCTTT. It codes for CASSLFKGSTEAFF.

This clonotype has ten or more counts. The chain links TRBV7-9 to TRBJ2-7, with TRBD1 matching over 8 bases. The CDR3 has 14 amino acids. J was trimmed by 3 bases and V by 4 bases; bases with no gene match: 5. Germline V gene sequence: CDR1 SEHNR, CDR2 FQNEAQ (reference sequence). CDR3 amino acids: CASSSGGSVYEQYF. DNA for the CDR3: TGTGCCAGCAGCTCAGGGGGCTCGGTCTACGAGCAGTACTTC.

There are a few counts of this clonotype. J is TRBJ1-5 and V is TRBV29-1; the match to TRBD1 covers 8 bases. V shed 7 bases and J 4 bases; nucleotides not matched to a gene: 6. This CDR3 spans 13 amino acids. From germline, CDR1 is SQVTM and CDR2 ANQGSEA. CDR3 amino acids: CSAGRDRNQPQHF. CDR3 DNA: TGCAGCGCTGGGAGGGACAGGAATCAGCCCCAGCATTTT.

This clonotype has ten or more counts. This sequence joins TRBV4-3 and TRBJ2-3, with D tentatively TRBD2 (5 bases). Trimming removed 4 bases from V and 0 bases from J, with 11 bases in between. Germline values: CDR1 LGHNA, CDR2 YSLEER. The CDR3 runs 15 residues. The CDR3 loop reads CASSLEGMSTDTQYF. The CDR3 region has the DNA TGCGCCAGCAGCCTAGAGGGCATGAGCACAGATACGCAGTATTTT.

This clonotype turned up a few times. This sequence joins TRBV28 and TRBJ2-6, with 10 bases lining up with TRBD1. The CDR3 is 20 amino acids. Germline-derived CDR1 and CDR2 are MDHEN and SYDVKM. Unmatched junction bases numbered 14, after V lost 6 bases and J lost 0 bases. CDR3 protein: CASSSLRDRGMISGANVLTF. CDR3 in DNA: TGTGCCAGCAGCTCACTCCGGGACAGGGGCATGATCTCTGGGGCCAACGTCCTGACTTTC.

This chain connects TRBV29-1 to TRBJ2-3; possibly TRBD1 or TRBD2 for D (5 bases each). Between the trimmed V and J ends, which lost 6 bases and 2 bases, there was a span of 24 bases. The CDR3 loop spans 17 amino acids. The germline V gene encodes CDR1 SQVTM and CDR2 ANQGSEA. CDR3 DNA: TGCAGCGTGACACAGCCTGGGGGAAGCCTCCACACAGATACGCAGTATTTT. Translated, it gives CSVTQPGGSLHTDTQYF.

The chain uses TRBV4-1 and TRBJ2-3; D unclear. This CDR3 region has 14 residues. V shed 5 bases and J shed 1 base, with 10 bases lying between them. The V gene's germline CDR1 is MGHRA and CDR2 YSYEKL. Here the CDR3 reads CASSYEPGTDTQYF. Here the CDR3 DNA reads TGCGCCAGCAGCTATGAGCCCGGCACAGATACGCAGTATTTT.

The genes are TRBV19 and TRBJ2-5; D may match TRBD1 or TRBD2 (6 bases each). This CDR3 region has 15 residues. V lost 7 bases to trimming and J lost 5 bases, with 20 bases between them. Germline CDR1 is LNHDA and CDR2 is SQIVND (reference sequence). CDR3 residues: CASTSTGANPETQYF. CDR3 nucleotides: TGTGCCAGTACTTCCACGGGGGCGAATCCCGAGACCCAGTACTTC. Supplemented by reference TRBV19 and TRBJ2-5, the full variable domain reads DGGITQSPKYLFRKEGQNVTLSCEQNLNHDAMYWYRQDPGQGLRLIYYSQIVNDFQKGDIAEGYSVSREKKESFPLTVTSAQKNPTAFYLCASTSTGANPETQYFGPGTRLLVL.

This chain joins TRBV9 and TRBJ1-1; D not resolved. Germline V CDR1 and CDR2: SGDLS, YYNGEE. The CDR3 length is 14 residues. V was trimmed by 3 bases and J by 2 bases, leaving 11 bases between them. Here the CDR3 reads CASSAPHTNTEAFF. The CDR3 region has the DNA TGTGCCAGCAGCGCCCCCCATACCAACACTGAAGCTTTCTTT. Full variable domain (outside the CDR3, taken from reference TRBV9 and TRBJ1-1): DSGVTQTPKHLITATGQRVTLRCSPRSGDLSVYWYQQSLDQGLQFLIQYYNGEERAKGNILERFSAQQFPDLHSELNLSSLELGDSALYFCASSAPHTNTEAFFGQGTRLTVV.

This clonotype was counted only a few times. This chain links TRBV7-2 with TRBJ2-1, with D possibly TRBD2 on 5 matching bases. This CDR3 region has 14 residues. Trimming removed 3 bases from V and 8 bases from J, with 14 bases in between. CDR1 and CDR2 from the germline V gene are SGHTA and FQGNSA. The CDR3 reads CASSFTPGGYEQFF. The CDR3 nucleotides read TGTGCCAGCAGCTTTACTCCCGGAGGTTATGAGCAGTTCTTC. Full variable domain (rest looked up from reference TRBV7-2 and TRBJ2-1): GAGVSQSPSNKVTEKGKDVELRCDPISGHTALYWYRQSLGQGLEFLIYFQGNSAPDKSGLPSDRFSAERTGGSVSTLTIQRTQQEDSAVYLCASSFTPGGYEQFFGPGTRLTVL.

This clonotype was seen only a few times. The chain carries TRBV29-1 and TRBJ2-2; the D gene could be TRBD1 or TRBD2 (7 bases each). The CDR3 extends over 13 amino acids. Trimming took 7 bases from V and 4 from J, leaving 13 bases between them. Germline-derived CDR1 and CDR2 are SQVTM and ANQGSEA. The CDR3 bases are TGCAGCGGGGGAGGGGGCGGCACCGGGGAGCTGTTTTTT. Translated: CSGGGGGTGELFF.

This clonotype was counted ten times or more. The V and J genes are TRBV7-6 and TRBJ2-3; tentatively, D is TRBD1 or TRBD2 (5 bases each). The CDR3 runs to 13 residues. Germline CDR1 is SGHVS and CDR2 is FNYEAQ. The ends were cut back, 5 bases at V and 4 bases at J, with 10 bases in the middle. CDR3 region: CASSTGGADTQYF. Here the CDR3 DNA reads TGTGCCAGCAGCACTGGGGGAGCAGATACGCAGTATTTT.

This clonotype has just a few counts. The chain couples TRBV6-6 to TRBJ1-4; TRBD1 agrees at 8 bases. The V gene end was trimmed by 6 bases and the J gene end by 7 bases; junction bases not matched to a gene: 7. This CDR3 is built from 14 residues. Germline V CDR1 and CDR2: MNHNY, SVGAGI (reference sequence). The CDR3 DNA reads TGTGCCAGCAGCGGAACAGGGGGTCGTGAAAAACTGTTTTTT. Its protein is CASSGTGGREKLFF.

The V call is TRBV9, the J call TRBJ2-5, with TRBD2 matching 15 bases. Germline V gene sequence: CDR1 SGDLS, CDR2 YYNGEE. This CDR3 has 18 amino acids. Losses at the gene ends were 4 bases for V and 0 bases for J; bases not matched to a gene: 7. CDR3 nucleotide sequence: TGTGCCAGCAGCCCCCGGGGACTAGCGGGGGGTTACCAAGAGACCCAGTACTTC. This encodes CASSPRGLAGGYQETQYF.

The chain combines TRBV6-1 with TRBJ1-5; D uncertain. The CDR3 covers 14 residues. CDR1 is MNHNS and CDR2 is SASEGT in the germline V gene. The germline V and J ends were trimmed by 2 bases and 3 bases, with 8 bases remaining between them. The CDR3 sequence: CASSERHHNQPQHF. The CDR3 nucleotides read TGTGCCAGCAGTGAAAGACACCACAATCAGCCCCAGCATTTT.

This clonotype was counted many times. The genes are TRBV6-5 and TRBJ1-1; D remains ambiguous. The germline V gene encodes CDR1 MNHEY and CDR2 SVGAGI. V was trimmed by 2 bases and J by 5 bases, leaving 12 bases between them. This CDR3 is 14 amino acids long. The DNA of the CDR3 is TGTGCCAGCAGTTACGACCCCCCGGGGACTGAAGCTTTCTTT. It is translated as CASSYDPPGTEAFF.

This clonotype occurred a few times. The rearrangement links TRBV5-1 to TRBJ2-2, with a possible D match to TRBD1 (7 bases). From germline, CDR1 is SGHRS and CDR2 YFSETQ. Trimming left V 4 bases short and J 3 bases short, with 13 bases between. This CDR3 is built from 15 residues. This chain's CDR3 is CASSTGAGYTGELFF. The CDR3 coding sequence is TGCGCCAGCAGCACAGGGGCGGGATACACCGGGGAGCTGTTTTTT.